The rows below give T cell receptor beta chains drawn from one sample of a study of blood T cell repertoires in COVID-19. Data came from immunoSEQ multiplex PCR; TCRdb stores just in-frame clones and leaves some out. The sample gives around 300,000 clones, roughly 86% of which show up once; 9.4% is in the top ten. Sequenced material: peripheral blood. The receptors come from a man aged 18 to 35 with active or convalescent COVID-19. Each CDR3 is given with its conserved first and last residue. The D gene is left open where the match is weak. For some rows the clone size is stated as once, few or many, or as a class when expanded; others skip it.

clone size,V gene,J gene,D gene,CDR3 DNA,CDR3 protein
NA,TRBV4-2,TRBJ2-2,TRBD2,TGTGCCAGCGAGAAATCCGGGACTAGCGGCACCGGGGAGCTGTTTTTT,CASEKSGTSGTGELFF
NA,TRBV5-1,TRBJ2-1,NA,TGCGCCAGCAGCCCACTAGAGAGGGACAATGAGCAGTTCTTC,CASSPLERDNEQFF
NA,TRBV12-5,TRBJ2-3,NA,TGTGCTAGTTTCAGGGGGGCCACAGATACGCAGTATTTT,CASFRGATDTQYF
NA,TRBV5-1,TRBJ1-1,NA,TGCGCCAGCAGCTTGGAGCGGGGCAGTCGGCGACCTAACACTGAAGCTTTCTTT,CASSLERGSRRPNTEAFF
once,TRBV10-3,TRBJ2-7,TRBD1,TGTGCCATCAGTGAGAGGGGACAGGGGACTTCCTACGAGCAGTACTTC,CAISERGQGTSYEQYF
few,TRBV6-4,TRBJ2-6,NA,TGTGCCAGCAGCCAGATGACAGGATCTGGGGCCAACGTCCTGACTTTC,CASSQMTGSGANVLTF
NA,TRBV5-1,TRBJ1-1,TRBD1,TGCGCCAGCAGCTGGCGGACAGGGAGGACTGAAGCTTTCTTT,CASSWRTGRTEAFF
NA,TRBV6-5,TRBJ1-1,NA,TGTGCCAGCAGTCCGCGGGACTTCACTGAAGCTTTCTTT,CASSPRDFTEAFF
NA,TRBV14,TRBJ2-1,NA,TGTGCCAGCAGCCTCCTGGGGGGATCTGAGCAGTTCTTC,CASSLLGGSEQFF
NA,TRBV5-4,TRBJ1-3,TRBD1,TGTGCCAGCAGCTCTAGCCAGGGGGCTGGAAACACCATATATTTT,CASSSSQGAGNTIYF
NA,TRBV7-2,TRBJ2-1,NA,TGTGCCAGCAGCTTAGCCGTAAATGAGCAGTTCTTC,CASSLAVNEQFF
NA,TRBV5-6,TRBJ1-2,NA,TGTGCCAGCAGCGAATCGGAGAGCTACACCTTC,CASSESESYTF
NA,TRBV2,TRBJ1-3,TRBD1,TGTGCCGGTCTCCTGGACAGGGTCTCTGGAAACACCATATATTTT,CAGLLDRVSGNTIYF
NA,TRBV7-8,TRBJ2-2,TRBD1,TGTGCCAGCAGCTTACTGCTGGGACAGGGAGTTAGAGTGAACACCGGGGAGCTGTTTTTT,CASSLLLGQGVRVNTGELFF
NA,TRBV19,TRBJ1-2,TRBD1,TGTGCCAGTAGTATTGCAGCCGGGGACAGATATGGCTACACCTTC,CASSIAAGDRYGYTF
once,TRBV7-8,TRBJ2-7,TRBD1,TGTGCCAGCAGCCGCTCCAGACAGGGTTGGCACGAGCAGTACTTC,CASSRSRQGWHEQYF
once,TRBV3-1/TRBV3-2,TRBJ1-1,TRBD1,TGTGCCAGCAGCCACCGGACAGGGAGCACTGAAGCTTTCTTT,CASSHRTGSTEAFF
NA,TRBV25-1,TRBJ2-5,NA,TGTGCCAGCAGTGAGGAGGCTAAAGAGACCCAGTACTTC,CASSEEAKETQYF
NA,TRBV5-1,TRBJ2-3,NA,TGCGCCAGCAGCTTGGCCGGCAGGGAGGCAGATACGCAGTATTTT,CASSLAGREADTQYF
few,TRBV2,TRBJ1-6,NA,TGTGCCAGCAGTGAAGCTGGCCAGGCTTCACCCCTCCACTTT,CASSEAGQASPLHF
NA,TRBV6-5,TRBJ1-1,NA,TGTGCCAGCAGTTACTCGGCGGGAACCACTGAAGCTTTCTTT,CASSYSAGTTEAFF
NA,TRBV9,TRBJ2-3,NA,TGTGCCAGCAGCCCCCGTAGCGGCCTCGGGGATACGCAGTATTTT,CASSPRSGLGDTQYF
NA,TRBV10-3,TRBJ2-7,TRBD1,TGTGCCATCATGATCGGGACAGCCCCCTACGAGCAGTACTTC,CAIMIGTAPYEQYF
NA,TRBV14,TRBJ2-5,NA,TGTGCCAGCAGCTCCGGGATATATGAGACCCAGTACTTC,CASSSGIYETQYF
NA,TRBV11-2,TRBJ2-7,TRBD2,TGTGCCAGCAGCTCCATCTCAGGGACTAGGTACTACGAGCAGTACTTC,CASSSISGTRYYEQYF
NA,TRBV18,TRBJ2-5,NA,TGTGCCAGCTCACCACAGCACCGAGCGGAGACCCAGTACTTC,CASSPQHRAETQYF
NA,TRBV14,TRBJ2-2,NA,TGTGCCAGCAGCCATCCACTCACCGGGGAGCTGTTTTTT,CASSHPLTGELFF
NA,TRBV7-9,TRBJ1-1,TRBD1,TGTGCCAGCAGCCCAGGGGACAGGAACACTGAAGCTTTCTTT,CASSPGDRNTEAFF
NA,TRBV4-2,TRBJ1-2,NA,TGTGCCAGTTGGACAACAGGGTTTGGCTACACCTTC,CASWTTGFGYTF
NA,TRBV18,TRBJ2-5,NA,TGTGCCAGCTCACCATCGGTCTCAGAGACCCAGTACTTC,CASSPSVSETQYF
NA,TRBV18,TRBJ2-5,NA,TGTGCCAGCTCACCACTCTGGCGGGATGAGTACCAAGAGACCCAGTACTTC,CASSPLWRDEYQETQYF
NA,TRBV5-5,TRBJ2-7,TRBD1,TGTGCCAGCAGCTTCACAGGGGAAGAGCAGTACTTC,CASSFTGEEQYF
NA,TRBV18,TRBJ1-2,TRBD1,TGTGCCAGCTCACCTTCGGGACAGGGGAACTATGGCTACACCTTC,CASSPSGQGNYGYTF
NA,TRBV9,TRBJ1-2,NA,TGTGCCAGCACCACGGGGGCTAACTATGGCTACACCTTC,CASTTGANYGYTF
few,TRBV7-9,TRBJ1-2,TRBD1,TGTGCCAGCAGCTCGACGAGGACAGGGAACTATGGCTACACCTTC,CASSSTRTGNYGYTF
NA,TRBV3-1/TRBV3-2,TRBJ1-5,NA,TGTGCCAGCAGCCAATTTGGGGGGATCGACCAGCCCCAGCATTTT,CASSQFGGIDQPQHF
NA,TRBV11-2,TRBJ2-7,NA,TGTGCCAGCAGCCTAAGGACATCCCCTACCCTTTACGAGCAGTACTTC,CASSLRTSPTLYEQYF
NA,TRBV19,TRBJ2-5,NA,TGTGCCAGTAGTATAGGGGGGCAGCCCCAAGAGACCCAGTACTTC,CASSIGGQPQETQYF
NA,TRBV12-3/TRBV12-4,TRBJ2-2,NA,TGTGCCAGCAGTTCCGGGGGCACCGGGGAGCTGTTTTTT,CASSSGGTGELFF
NA,TRBV6-5,TRBJ2-1,NA,TGTGCCAGCAGTTACTCAGAGACTTACAATGAGCAGTTCTTC,CASSYSETYNEQFF
NA,TRBV5-5,TRBJ2-1,NA,TGTGCCAGCAGCCCCCCCCCGTCCTACAATGAGCAGTTCTTC,CASSPPPSYNEQFF
NA,TRBV23-1,TRBJ1-6,TRBD1,TGCGCCAGCAGTCATACGGACAGGGACGGCGTTTCACCCCTCCACTTT,CASSHTDRDGVSPLHF
NA,TRBV2,TRBJ1-2,TRBD1,TGTGCCAGCAGGGCCATGGGACAGTATGGCTACACCTTC,CASRAMGQYGYTF
NA,TRBV5-6,TRBJ2-3,TRBD1,TGTGCCAGCAGCGGGACAGGATTCCCCCGCACAGATACGCAGTATTTT,CASSGTGFPRTDTQYF
NA,TRBV19,TRBJ1-2,TRBD1,TGTGCCAGTAACACAGGGGGCGACTATGGCTACACCTTC,CASNTGGDYGYTF
NA,TRBV19,TRBJ2-3,TRBD1,TGTGCCAGTAGTTCGACTGCTTGGACAGGGGGAGGAGATACGCAGTATTTT,CASSSTAWTGGGDTQYF